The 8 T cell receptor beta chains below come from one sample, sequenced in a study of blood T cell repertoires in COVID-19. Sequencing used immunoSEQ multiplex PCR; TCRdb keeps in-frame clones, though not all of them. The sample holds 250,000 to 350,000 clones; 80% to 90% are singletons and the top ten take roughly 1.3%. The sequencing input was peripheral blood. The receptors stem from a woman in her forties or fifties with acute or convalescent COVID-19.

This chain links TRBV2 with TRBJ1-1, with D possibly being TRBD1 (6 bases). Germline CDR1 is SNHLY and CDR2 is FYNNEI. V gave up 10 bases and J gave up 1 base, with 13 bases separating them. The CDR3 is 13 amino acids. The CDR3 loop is CATKMTGNTEAFF. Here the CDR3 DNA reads TGTGCCACCAAGATGACAGGGAACACTGAAGCTTTCTTT.

CDR3 nucleotide sequence: TGTGCCAGCAGCGTAGCTACTTCCTACAATGAGCAGTTCTTC. The encoded protein is CASSVATSYNEQFF. The chain recombines TRBV9 with TRBJ2-1; D call uncertain. CDR3 size: 14 residues. Germline V gene lookup returns CDR1 SGDLS and CDR2 YYNGEE. V lost 0 bases to trimming and J lost 1 base, with 5 bases between them.

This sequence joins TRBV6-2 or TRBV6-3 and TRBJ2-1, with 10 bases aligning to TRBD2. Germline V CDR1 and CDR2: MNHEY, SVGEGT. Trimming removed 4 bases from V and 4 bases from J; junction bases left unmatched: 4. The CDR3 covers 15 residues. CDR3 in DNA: TGTGCCAGCAGTTTCGGACTAGCGGATTACAATGAGCAGTTCTTC. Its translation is CASSFGLADYNEQFF.

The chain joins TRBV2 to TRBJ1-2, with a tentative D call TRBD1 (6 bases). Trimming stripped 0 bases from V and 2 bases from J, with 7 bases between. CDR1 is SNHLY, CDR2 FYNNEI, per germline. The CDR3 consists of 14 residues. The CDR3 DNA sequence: TGTGCCAGCAGTGAAGCCCAGGGGAACTATGGCTACACCTTC. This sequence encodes CASSEAQGNYGYTF.

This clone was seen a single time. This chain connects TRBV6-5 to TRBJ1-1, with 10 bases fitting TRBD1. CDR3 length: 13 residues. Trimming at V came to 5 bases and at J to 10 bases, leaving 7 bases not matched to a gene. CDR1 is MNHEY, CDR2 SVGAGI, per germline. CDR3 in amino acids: CASSPGQGRVAFF. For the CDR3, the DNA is TGTGCCAGCAGTCCGGGACAGGGGCGAGTAGCTTTCTTT.

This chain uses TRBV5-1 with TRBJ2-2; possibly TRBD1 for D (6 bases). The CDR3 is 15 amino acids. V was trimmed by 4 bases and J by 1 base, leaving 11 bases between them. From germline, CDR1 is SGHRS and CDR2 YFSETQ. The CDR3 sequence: CASSPGQMNTGELFF. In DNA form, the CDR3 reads TGCGCCAGCAGCCCGGGACAAATGAACACCGGGGAGCTGTTTTTT.

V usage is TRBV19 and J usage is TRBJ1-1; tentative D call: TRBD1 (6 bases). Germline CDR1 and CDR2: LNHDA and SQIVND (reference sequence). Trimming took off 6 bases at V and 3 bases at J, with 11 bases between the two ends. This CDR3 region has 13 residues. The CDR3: CASRNRAHTEAFF. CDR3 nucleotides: TGTGCCAGTAGAAACAGGGCCCACACTGAAGCTTTCTTT.

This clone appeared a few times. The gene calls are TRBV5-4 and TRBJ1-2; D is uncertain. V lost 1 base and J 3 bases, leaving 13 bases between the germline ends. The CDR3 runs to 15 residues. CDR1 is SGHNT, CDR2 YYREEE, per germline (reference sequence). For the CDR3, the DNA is TGTGCCAGCAGCTTGATCTCTAACGGAGACTATGGCTACACCTTC. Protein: CASSLISNGDYGYTF.